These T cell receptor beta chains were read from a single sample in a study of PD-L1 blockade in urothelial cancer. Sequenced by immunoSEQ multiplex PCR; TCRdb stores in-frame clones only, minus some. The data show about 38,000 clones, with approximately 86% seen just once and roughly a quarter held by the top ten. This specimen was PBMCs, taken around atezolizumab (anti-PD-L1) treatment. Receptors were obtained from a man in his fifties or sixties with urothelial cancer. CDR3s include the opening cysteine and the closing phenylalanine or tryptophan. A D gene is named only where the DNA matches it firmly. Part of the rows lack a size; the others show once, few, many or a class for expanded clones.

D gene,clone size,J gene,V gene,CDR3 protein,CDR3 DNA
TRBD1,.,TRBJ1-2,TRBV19,CASSMGTGGNHYGYTF,TGTGCCAGTAGTATGGGGACAGGGGGTAATCACTATGGCTACACCTTC
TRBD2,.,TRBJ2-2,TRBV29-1,CSVGTSGNTGELFF,TGCAGCGTGGGGACTAGCGGAAACACCGGGGAGCTGTTTTTT
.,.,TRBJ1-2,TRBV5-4,CASQDRSYGYTF,TGTGCCAGCCAAGACAGGTCCTATGGCTACACCTTC
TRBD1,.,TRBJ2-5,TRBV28,CASSSGQGTYQETQYF,TGTGCCAGCAGTTCAGGACAGGGAACGTACCAAGAGACCCAGTACTTC
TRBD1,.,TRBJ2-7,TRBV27,CASSLNRGAYEQYF,TGTGCCAGCAGTTTAAACAGGGGCGCATACGAGCAGTACTTC
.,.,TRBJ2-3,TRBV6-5,CASSYTTTGDTQYF,TGTGCCAGCAGTTACACGACTACCGGAGATACGCAGTATTTT
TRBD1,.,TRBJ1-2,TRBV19,CASSFISGTGNGYTF,TGTGCCAGTAGTTTTATATCCGGGACAGGGAATGGCTACACCTTC
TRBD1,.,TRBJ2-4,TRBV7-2,CASSPRQGGLAKNIQYF,TGTGCCAGCAGCCCGCGACAGGGGGGATTGGCCAAAAACATTCAGTACTTC
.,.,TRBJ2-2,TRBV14,CASSQDPAGFGELFF,TGTGCCAGCAGCCAAGATCCGGCAGGGTTCGGGGAGCTGTTTTTT
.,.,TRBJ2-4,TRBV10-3,CAISSAYGGENIQYF,TGTGCCATCAGCTCAGCTTATGGAGGCGAAAACATTCAGTACTTC
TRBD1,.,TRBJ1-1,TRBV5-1,CASSLDLGLTGGAFF,TGCGCCAGCAGCTTAGATCTTGGGTTGACAGGGGGAGCTTTCTTT
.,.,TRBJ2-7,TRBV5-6,CASSPNKGTGALYEQYF,TGTGCCAGCAGCCCCAATAAGGGCACAGGTGCCCTCTACGAGCAGTACTTC
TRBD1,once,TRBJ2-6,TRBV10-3,CAITDRAGANVLTF,TGTGCCATCACCGACAGGGCTGGGGCCAACGTCCTGACTTTC
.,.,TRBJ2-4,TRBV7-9,CASSLVAGLNREDIQYF,TGTGCCAGCAGTCTAGTGGCAGGATTAAACAGGGAAGACATTCAGTACTTC
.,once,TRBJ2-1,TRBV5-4,CASSLGSGSSYNEQFF,TGTGCCAGCAGCTTGGGGTCGGGGAGCTCCTACAATGAGCAGTTCTTC